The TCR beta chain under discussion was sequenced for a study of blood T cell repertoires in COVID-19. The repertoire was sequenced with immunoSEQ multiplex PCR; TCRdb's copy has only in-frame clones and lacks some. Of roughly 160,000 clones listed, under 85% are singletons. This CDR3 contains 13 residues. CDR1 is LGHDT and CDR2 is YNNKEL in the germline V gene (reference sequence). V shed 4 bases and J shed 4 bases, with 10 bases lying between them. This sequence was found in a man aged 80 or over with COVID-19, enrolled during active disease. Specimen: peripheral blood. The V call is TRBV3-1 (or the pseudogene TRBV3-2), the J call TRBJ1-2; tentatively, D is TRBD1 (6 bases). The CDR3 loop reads CASSRGRGYGYTF. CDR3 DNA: TGTGCCAGCAGCCGCGGCAGGGGCTATGGCTACACCTTC.